This T cell receptor (beta chain) was captured by sequencing in a study of T-cell reconstitution after alpha-beta-depleted transplantation in children. Broader study findings: Expanded graft clones, several hundred of them, were reportedly the source of alpha-beta T cells about two months after transplant.

A library of TCRbeta sequences, prepared with unique molecular identifiers, was generated. TCRdb fed the PCR reads into MiXCR, producing one record per CDR3 protein. The sample lists hundreds of thousands of distinct CDR3 sequences; 13% were seen once. The CDR3 length is 15 residues. From germline, CDR1 is SGHRS and CDR2 YFSETQ. Between the trimmed V and J ends, which lost 0 bases and 6 bases, there was a span of 15 bases. A few counts support this clonotype. What it binds is not known. The specimen was PBMCs, collected before TCRalphabeta/CD19-depleted stem cell transplant. The sequence was collected from a girl aged 2 to 9 with congenital amegakaryocytic thrombocytopenia, due to receive a stem cell transplant. This chain uses TRBV5-1 with TRBJ2-5, with D possibly being TRBD1 (5 bases). The DNA for the CDR3 is TGCGCCAGCAGCTTGGAGGAAAGGGGTGACCAGACCCAGTACTTC. It codes for CASSLEERGDQTQYF.